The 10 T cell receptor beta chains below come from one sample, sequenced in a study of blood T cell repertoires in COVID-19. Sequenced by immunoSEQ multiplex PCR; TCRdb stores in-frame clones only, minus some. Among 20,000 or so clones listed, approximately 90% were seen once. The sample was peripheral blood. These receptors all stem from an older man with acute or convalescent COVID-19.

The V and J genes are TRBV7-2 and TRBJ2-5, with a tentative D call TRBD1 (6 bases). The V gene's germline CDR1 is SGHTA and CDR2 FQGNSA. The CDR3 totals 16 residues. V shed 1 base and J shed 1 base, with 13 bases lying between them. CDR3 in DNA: TGTGCCAGCAGCTTAGGGCTACAGGGACCCCAAGAGACCCAGTACTTC. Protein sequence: CASSLGLQGPQETQYF.

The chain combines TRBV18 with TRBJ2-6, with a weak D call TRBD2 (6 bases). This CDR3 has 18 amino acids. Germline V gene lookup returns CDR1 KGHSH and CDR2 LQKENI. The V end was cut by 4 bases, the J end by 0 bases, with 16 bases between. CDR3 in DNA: TGTGCCAGCTCACTTAGCCCCGTGGGAGGCTCTGGGGCCAACGTCCTGACTTTC. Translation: CASSLSPVGGSGANVLTF. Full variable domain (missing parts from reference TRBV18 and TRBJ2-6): NAGVMQNPRHLVRRRGQEARLRCSPMKGHSHVYWYRQLPEEGLKFMVYLQKENIIDESGMPKERFSAEFPKEGPSILRIQQVVRGDSAAYFCASSLSPVGGSGANVLTFGAGSRLTVL.

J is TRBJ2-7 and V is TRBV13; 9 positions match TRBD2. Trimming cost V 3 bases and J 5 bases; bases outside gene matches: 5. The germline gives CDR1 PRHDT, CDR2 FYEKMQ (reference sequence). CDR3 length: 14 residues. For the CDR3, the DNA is TGTGCCAGCAGCTTTAGCGGGAGTGTGAACGAGCAGTACTTC. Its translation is CASSFSGSVNEQYF.

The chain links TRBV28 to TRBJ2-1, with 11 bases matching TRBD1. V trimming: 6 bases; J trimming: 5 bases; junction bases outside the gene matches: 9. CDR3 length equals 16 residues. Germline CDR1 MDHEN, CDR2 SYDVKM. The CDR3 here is CASSWPDRGRDNEQFF. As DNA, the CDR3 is TGTGCCAGCAGCTGGCCGGACAGGGGGCGAGACAATGAGCAGTTCTTC.

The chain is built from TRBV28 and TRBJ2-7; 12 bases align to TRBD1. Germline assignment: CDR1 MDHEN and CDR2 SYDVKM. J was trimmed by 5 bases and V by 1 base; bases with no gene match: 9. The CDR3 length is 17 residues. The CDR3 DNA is TGTGCCAGCAGTTTATCTCCGGGACAGGGGGCTCTAGACGAGCAGTACTTC. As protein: CASSLSPGQGALDEQYF.

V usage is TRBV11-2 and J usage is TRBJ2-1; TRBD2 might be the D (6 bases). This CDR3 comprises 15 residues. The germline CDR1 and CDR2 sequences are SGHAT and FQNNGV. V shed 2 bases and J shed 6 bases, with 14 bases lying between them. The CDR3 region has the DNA TGTGCCAGCAGCTTAATGGTGCTAGCGAGCAATGAGCAGTTCTTC. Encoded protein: CASSLMVLASNEQFF. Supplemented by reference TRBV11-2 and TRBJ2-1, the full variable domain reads EAGVAQSPRYKIIEKRQSVAFWCNPISGHATLYWYQQILGQGPKLLIQFQNNGVVDDSQLPKDRFSAERLKGVDSTLKIQPAKLEDSAVYLCASSLMVLASNEQFFGPGTRLTVL.

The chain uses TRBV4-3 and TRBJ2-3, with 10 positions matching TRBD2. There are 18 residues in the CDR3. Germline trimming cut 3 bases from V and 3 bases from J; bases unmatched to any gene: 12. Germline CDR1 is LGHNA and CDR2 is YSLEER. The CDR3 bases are TGCGCCAGCAGCCACCTCCTAGCGGGAGCCCCGGGTACAGATACGCAGTATTTT. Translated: CASSHLLAGAPGTDTQYF.

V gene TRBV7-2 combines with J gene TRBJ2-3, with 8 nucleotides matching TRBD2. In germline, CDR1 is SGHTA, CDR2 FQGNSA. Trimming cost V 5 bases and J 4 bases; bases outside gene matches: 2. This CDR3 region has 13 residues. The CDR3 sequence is CASSTTSADTQYF. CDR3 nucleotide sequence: TGTGCCAGCAGCACGACTAGCGCAGATACGCAGTATTTT.

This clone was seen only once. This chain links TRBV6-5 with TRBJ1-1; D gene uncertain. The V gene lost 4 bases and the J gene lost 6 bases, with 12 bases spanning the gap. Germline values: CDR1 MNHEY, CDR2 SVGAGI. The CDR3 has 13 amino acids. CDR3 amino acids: CASSLGNGAEAFF. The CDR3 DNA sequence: TGTGCCAGCAGTTTAGGGAACGGGGCTGAAGCTTTCTTT.

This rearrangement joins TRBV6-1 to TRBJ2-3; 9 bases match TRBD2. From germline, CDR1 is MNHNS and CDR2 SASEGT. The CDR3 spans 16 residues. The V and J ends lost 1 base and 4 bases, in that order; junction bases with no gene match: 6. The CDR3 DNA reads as TGTGCCAGCAGTGAAGTGGCGGGAGGGCCTGCAGATACGCAGTATTTT. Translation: CASSEVAGGPADTQYF.